What follows describes a single TCR beta chain. The germline gives CDR1 SGDLS, CDR2 YYNGEE. V shed 0 bases and J shed 0 bases, with 9 bases lying between them. The CDR3 loop spans 15 amino acids. Random-hexamer reverse transcription was applied to roughly 0.5 to 1 ug RNA. TCRdb reprocessed the immunoSEQ multiplex PCR reads via MiXCR and lists one record per CDR3 protein. In the table there are about 53,000 distinct CDR3 sequences, 85% to 95% of which are singletons. This record belongs to a study of CD8 T cells in Susac syndrome. Study information: Intravenous immunoglobulin alone or corticosteroids were being given to patients with Susac syndrome at blood draw, unless they were therapy-naive.

This chain joins TRBV9 and TRBJ1-1; D is possibly TRBD1 (5 bases). This TCR was recovered from a human donor with Susac syndrome. Sequencing input: CD8+ T cells from PBMCs. The CDR3 DNA reads as TGTGCCAGCAGCGTAGAAGGGGAGATGAACACTGAAGCTTTCTTT. This encodes CASSVEGEMNTEAFF.